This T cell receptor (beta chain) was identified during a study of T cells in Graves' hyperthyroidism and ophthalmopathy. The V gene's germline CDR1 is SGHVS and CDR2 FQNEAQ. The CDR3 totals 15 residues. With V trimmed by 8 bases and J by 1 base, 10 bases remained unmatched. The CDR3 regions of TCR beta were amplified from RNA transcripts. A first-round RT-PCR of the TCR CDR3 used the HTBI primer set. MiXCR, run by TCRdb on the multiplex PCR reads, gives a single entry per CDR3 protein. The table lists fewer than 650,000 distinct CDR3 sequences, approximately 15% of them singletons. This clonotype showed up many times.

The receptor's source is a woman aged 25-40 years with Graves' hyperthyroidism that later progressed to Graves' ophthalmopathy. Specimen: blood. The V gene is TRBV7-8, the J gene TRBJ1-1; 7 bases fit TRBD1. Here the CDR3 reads CASLPPQGGNTEAFF. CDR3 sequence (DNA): TGTGCCAGCTTGCCGCCCCAGGGGGGGAACACTGAAGCTTTCTTT.